The source of this T cell receptor beta chain is a study of blood T cell repertoires in COVID-19. The overall study: Specimens from acute and convalescent COVID-19 originated in the United States, Italy and Spain.

Enrolled during active infection, Seattle patients were then followed longitudinally. With 7 bases clipped from V and 6 bases from J, the junction kept 13 bases outside the gene matches. The CDR3 loop spans 15 amino acids. Per germline, CDR1 SGHNT and CDR2 YENEEA. The table came from immunoSEQ multiplex PCR; TCRdb's copy has only in-frame clones and leaves some out. In the table there are approximately 270,000 clones, about 87% of which are singletons. This receptor was taken from a woman aged 25 to 39 with COVID-19, enrolled during active disease. Input material: peripheral blood. The chain recombines TRBV11-3 with TRBJ2-3; 7 bases agree with TRBD2. The CDR3 region is CASTRGLAVWDTQYF. The DNA of the CDR3 is TGTGCCAGCACACGGGGCCTAGCGGTTTGGGATACGCAGTATTTT.